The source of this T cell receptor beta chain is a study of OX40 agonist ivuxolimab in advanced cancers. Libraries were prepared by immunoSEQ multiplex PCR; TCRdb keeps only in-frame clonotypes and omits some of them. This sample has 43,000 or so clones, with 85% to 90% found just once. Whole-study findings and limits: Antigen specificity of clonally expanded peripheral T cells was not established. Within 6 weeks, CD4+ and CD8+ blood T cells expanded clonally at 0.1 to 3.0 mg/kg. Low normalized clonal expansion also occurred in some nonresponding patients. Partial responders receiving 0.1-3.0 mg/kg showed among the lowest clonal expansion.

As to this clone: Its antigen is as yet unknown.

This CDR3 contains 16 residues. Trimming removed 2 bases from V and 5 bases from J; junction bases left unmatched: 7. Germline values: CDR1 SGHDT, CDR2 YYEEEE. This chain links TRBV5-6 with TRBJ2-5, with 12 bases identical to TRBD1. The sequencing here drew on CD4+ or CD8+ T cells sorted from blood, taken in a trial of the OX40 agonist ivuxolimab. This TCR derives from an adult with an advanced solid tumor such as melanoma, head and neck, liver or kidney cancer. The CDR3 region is CASSLQGTGGWETQYF. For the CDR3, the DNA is TGTGCCAGCAGCTTACAAGGGACAGGGGGCTGGGAGACCCAGTACTTC.